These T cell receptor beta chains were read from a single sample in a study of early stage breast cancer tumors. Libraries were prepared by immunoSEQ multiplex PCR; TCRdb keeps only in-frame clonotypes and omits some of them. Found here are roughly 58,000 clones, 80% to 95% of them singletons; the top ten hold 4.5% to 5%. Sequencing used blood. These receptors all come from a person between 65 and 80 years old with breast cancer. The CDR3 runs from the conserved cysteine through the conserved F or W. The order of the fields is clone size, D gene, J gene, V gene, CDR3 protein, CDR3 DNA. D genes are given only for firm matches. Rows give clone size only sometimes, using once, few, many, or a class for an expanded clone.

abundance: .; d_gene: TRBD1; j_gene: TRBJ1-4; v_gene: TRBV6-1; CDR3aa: CASSEAWSLTGGNTNEKLFF; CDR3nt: TGTGCCAGCAGTGAAGCTTGGAGCCTGACAGGGGGTAACACTAATGAAAAACTGTTTTTT
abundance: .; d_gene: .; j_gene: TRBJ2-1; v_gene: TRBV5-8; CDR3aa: CASSSQGYEQFF; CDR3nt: TGTGCCAGCAGCTCTCAGGGGTACGAGCAGTTCTTC
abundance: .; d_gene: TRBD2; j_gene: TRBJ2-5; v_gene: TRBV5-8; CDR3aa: CASSLGLAGKETQYF; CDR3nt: TGTGCCAGCAGCCTCGGACTAGCGGGGAAGGAGACCCAGTACTTC
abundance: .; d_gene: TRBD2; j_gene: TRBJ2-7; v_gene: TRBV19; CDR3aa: CASSILADRWGEQYF; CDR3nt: TGTGCCAGTAGTATACTAGCGGACCGTTGGGGCGAGCAGTACTTC
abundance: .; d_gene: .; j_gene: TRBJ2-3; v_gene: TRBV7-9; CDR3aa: CASSDGRMRGDTQYF; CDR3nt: TGTGCCAGCAGCGATGGACGTATGAGGGGGGATACGCAGTATTTT
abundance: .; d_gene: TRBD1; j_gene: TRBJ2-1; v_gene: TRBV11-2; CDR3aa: CASSSGTVGNEQFF; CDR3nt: TGTGCCAGCAGCTCGGGGACAGTCGGCAATGAGCAGTTCTTC
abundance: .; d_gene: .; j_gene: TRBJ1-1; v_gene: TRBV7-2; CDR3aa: CASSRTPGNTEAFF; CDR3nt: TGTGCCAGCAGCCGTACGCCGGGGAACACTGAAGCTTTCTTT
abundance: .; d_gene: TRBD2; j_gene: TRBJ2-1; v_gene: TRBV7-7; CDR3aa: CASSSTSTSGSRGEQFF; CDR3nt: TGTGCTAGCAGCTCCACCTCGACTAGCGGGAGTCGAGGTGAGCAGTTCTTC
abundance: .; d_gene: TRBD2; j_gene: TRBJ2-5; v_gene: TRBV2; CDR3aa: CASSPGGAQETQYF; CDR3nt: TGTGCCAGCAGCCCGGGAGGAGCTCAAGAGACCCAGTACTTC
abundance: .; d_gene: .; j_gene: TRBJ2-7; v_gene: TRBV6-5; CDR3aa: CASSLYGGISSYEQYF; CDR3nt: TGTGCCAGCAGTTTATATGGGGGGATTAGCTCCTACGAGCAGTACTTC
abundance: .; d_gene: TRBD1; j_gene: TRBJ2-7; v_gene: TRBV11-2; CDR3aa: CASTTYRDRGTYEQYF; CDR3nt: TGTGCCAGCACCACTTACCGGGACAGGGGTACCTACGAGCAGTACTTC
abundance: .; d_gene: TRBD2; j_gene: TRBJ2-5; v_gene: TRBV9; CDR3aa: CASSGGGGPPETQYF; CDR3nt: TGTGCCAGCAGCGGCGGGGGGGGACCTCCAGAGACCCAGTACTTC
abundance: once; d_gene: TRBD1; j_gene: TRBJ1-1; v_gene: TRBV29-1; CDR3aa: CSVEGQGLGAFF; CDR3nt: TGCAGCGTTGAAGGACAGGGTTTAGGGGCTTTCTTT
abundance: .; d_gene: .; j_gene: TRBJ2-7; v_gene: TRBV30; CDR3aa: CAWSTGHEQYF; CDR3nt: TGTGCCTGGAGTACAGGTCACGAGCAGTACTTC
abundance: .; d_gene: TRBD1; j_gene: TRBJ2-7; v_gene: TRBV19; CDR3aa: CASSATGGAYEQYF; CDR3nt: TGTGCCAGTAGTGCCACAGGGGGCGCCTACGAGCAGTACTTC
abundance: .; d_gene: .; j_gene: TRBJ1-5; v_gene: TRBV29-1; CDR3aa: CSVVQGWNQPQHF; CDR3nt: TGCAGCGTTGTCCAGGGATGGAATCAGCCCCAGCATTTT
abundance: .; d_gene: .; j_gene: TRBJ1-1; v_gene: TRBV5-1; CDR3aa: CASSYSGGDTEAFF; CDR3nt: TGCGCCAGCAGCTACAGTGGGGGGGACACTGAAGCTTTCTTT
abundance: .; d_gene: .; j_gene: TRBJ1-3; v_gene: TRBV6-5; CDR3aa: CASSYSDTSGNTIYF; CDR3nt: TGTGCCAGCAGTTACTCGGACACCTCTGGAAACACCATATATTTT
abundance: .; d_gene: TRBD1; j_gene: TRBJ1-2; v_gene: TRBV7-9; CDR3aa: CASSPRTGSSYGYTF; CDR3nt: TGTGCCAGCAGCCCCCGGACAGGCAGCTCCTATGGCTACACCTTC
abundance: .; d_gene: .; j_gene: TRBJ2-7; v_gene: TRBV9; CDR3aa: CASSVRGTAYEQYF; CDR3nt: TGTGCCAGCAGCGTTCGGGGGACAGCCTACGAGCAGTACTTC
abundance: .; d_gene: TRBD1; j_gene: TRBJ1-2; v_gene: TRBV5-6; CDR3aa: CASSYRDRGTYGYTF; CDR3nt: TGTGCCAGCAGCTACCGGGACAGGGGAACCTATGGCTACACCTTC
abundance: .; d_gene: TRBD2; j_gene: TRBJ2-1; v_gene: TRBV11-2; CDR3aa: CASSLRPLVAGGENEQFF; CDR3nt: TGTGCCAGCAGCTTAAGGCCCCTAGTAGCGGGAGGAGAGAATGAGCAGTTCTTC
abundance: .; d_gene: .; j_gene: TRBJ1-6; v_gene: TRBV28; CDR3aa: CASTTGPRNSPLHF; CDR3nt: TGTGCCAGCACTACAGGCCCCCGGAATTCACCCCTCCACTTT
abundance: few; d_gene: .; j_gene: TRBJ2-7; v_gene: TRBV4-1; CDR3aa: CASSQDTGNYEQYF; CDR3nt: TGCGCCAGCAGCCAAGATACGGGGAACTACGAGCAGTACTTC
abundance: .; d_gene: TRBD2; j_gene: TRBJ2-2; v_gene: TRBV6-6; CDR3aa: CASSTPAGGYGELFF; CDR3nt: TGTGCCAGCAGTACCCCGGCGGGAGGATACGGGGAGCTGTTTTTT
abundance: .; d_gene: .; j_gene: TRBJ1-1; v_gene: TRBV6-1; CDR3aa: CASSETRVMYTEAFF; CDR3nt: TGTGCCAGCAGTGAAACGCGGGTGATGTATACTGAAGCTTTCTTT
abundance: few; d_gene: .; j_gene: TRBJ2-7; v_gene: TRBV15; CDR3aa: CATRRGGTSYEQYF; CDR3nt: TGTGCCACCAGAAGGGGGGGCACCTCCTACGAGCAGTACTTC
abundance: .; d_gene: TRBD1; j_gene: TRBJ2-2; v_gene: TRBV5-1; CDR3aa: CASSLPGTGVSTGELFF; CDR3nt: TGCGCCAGCAGCCTCCCAGGGACAGGGGTCAGCACCGGGGAGCTGTTTTTT
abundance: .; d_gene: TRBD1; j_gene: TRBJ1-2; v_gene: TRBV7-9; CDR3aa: CASSLATGTDNYGYTF; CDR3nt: TGTGCCAGCAGCTTAGCGACCGGGACAGATAACTATGGCTACACCTTC
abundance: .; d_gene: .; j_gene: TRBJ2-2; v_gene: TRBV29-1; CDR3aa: CSVALASTGELFF; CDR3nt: TGCAGCGTCGCACTAGCTAGCACCGGGGAGCTGTTTTTT
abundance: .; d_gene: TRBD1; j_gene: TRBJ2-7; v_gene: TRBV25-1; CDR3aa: CASSESRTGTPYEQYF; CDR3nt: TGTGCCAGCAGTGAATCCAGGACAGGGACTCCCTACGAGCAGTACTTC